Below are 17 T cell receptor beta chains sequenced from a single sample in a study of blood T cell repertoires in COVID-19. Method: immunoSEQ multiplex PCR; TCRdb's copy keeps in-frame clones and lacks some. The table includes fewer than 400,000 clones, more than 85% detected once. Source material: PBMCs or T cells enriched from blood (not recorded which). The receptors derive from a woman aged 30 to 39 who had been exposed to COVID-19.

The chain employs TRBV21-1 and TRBJ1-5; TRBD1, as called in the table, went unchecked against the DNA. TRBV21-1 is a recognized pseudogene. The CDR3 runs to 19 residues. The CDR3 DNA reads TGTGCCAGCAGCAAAGCCAACGGTGGGCACAGGGCGGGCAATCAGCCCCAGCATTTT. Its protein is CASSKANGGHRAGNQPQHF.

J is TRBJ1-2 and V is TRBV18; D ambiguous. V lost 3 bases, J lost 4 bases, and 15 bases lay in between. Germline values: CDR1 KGHSH, CDR2 LQKENI. This CDR3 is 15 amino acids long. CDR3 sequence (DNA): TGTGCCAGCTCACCGTCGGCAGGCGTCCGCTATGGCTACACCTTC. Its protein is CASSPSAGVRYGYTF. Looking up the rest from reference TRBV18 and TRBJ1-2 gives the full variable domain: NAGVMQNPRHLVRRRGQEARLRCSPMKGHSHVYWYRQLPEEGLKFMVYLQKENIIDESGMPKERFSAEFPKEGPSILRIQQVVRGDSAAYFCASSPSAGVRYGYTFGSGTRLTVV.

The V call is TRBV12-5, the J call TRBJ2-7; 14 bases are a match to TRBD2. Germline V gene sequence: CDR1 LGHNT, CDR2 FRNRAP. Trimming took 9 bases from V and 2 from J; bases not matched to a gene: 6. The length of the CDR3 is 15 residues. The CDR3 nucleotides read TGTGCTAGCGGGACTAGCGGGGGCCCTACCTACGAGCAGTACTTC. It codes for CASGTSGGPTYEQYF. The full variable domain, its missing parts supplied by reference TRBV12-5 and TRBJ2-7, is DARVTQTPRHKVTEMGQEVTMRCQPILGHNTVFWYRQTMMQGLELLAYFRNRAPLDDSGMPKDRFSAEMPDATLATLKIQPSEPRDSAVYFCASGTSGGPTYEQYFGPGTRLTVT.

V and J are TRBV18 and TRBJ1-1; 8 bases are shared with TRBD1. CDR3 length: 13 residues. V shed 5 bases and J 10 bases; nucleotides not matched to a gene: 9. The germline CDR1 and CDR2 sequences are KGHSH and LQKENI. CDR3 amino acids: CASSGSGGEAAFF. CDR3 coding DNA: TGTGCCAGCTCAGGTTCAGGGGGCGAGGCAGCTTTCTTT.

This clone was counted a single time. The genes are TRBV5-5 and TRBJ2-3; possibly TRBD2 for D (7 bases). V lost 3 bases and J 3 bases, leaving 17 bases between the germline ends. Germline CDR1 SGHKS, CDR2 YYEKEE (reference sequence). The CDR3 covers 16 residues. The CDR3 is CASSWGRGASTDTQYF. The DNA for the CDR3 is TGTGCCAGCAGCTGGGGTCGGGGGGCCTCTACAGATACGCAGTATTTT.

The CDR3 here is CSVGTTDTQYF. In DNA, the CDR3 is TGCAGCGTTGGGACTACTGATACGCAGTATTTT. This sequence joins TRBV29-1 and TRBJ2-3; perhaps TRBD2 as D (6 bases). Germline-derived CDR1 and CDR2 are SQVTM and ANQGSEA. CDR3 length equals 11 residues. V was pared by 4 bases and J by 6 bases, with 8 bases between.

The V gene is TRBV5-1, the J gene TRBJ2-1; D is unclear. Trimming took off 0 bases at V and 9 bases at J, with 19 bases between the two ends. Germline CDR1 reads SGHRS; CDR2 reads YFSETQ. The CDR3 runs 16 residues. CDR3 sequence (DNA): TGCGCCAGCAGCTTGGCCATTTTTGGGTCTCGGAGTGAGCAGTTCTTC. Amino acid sequence: CASSLAIFGSRSEQFF.

V gene TRBV5-1 combines with J gene TRBJ2-3; 8 bases fit TRBD1. Germline V gene sequence: CDR1 SGHRS, CDR2 YFSETQ. The V gene end was trimmed by 2 bases and the J gene end by 0 bases; junction bases not matched to a gene: 2. The CDR3 covers 15 residues. For the CDR3, the DNA is TGCGCCAGCAGCTTTCGGACAGGGAGCACAGATACGCAGTATTTT. Translation gives CASSFRTGSTDTQYF. The full variable domain, its missing parts supplied by reference TRBV5-1 and TRBJ2-3, is KAGVTQTPRYLIKTRGQQVTLSCSPISGHRSVSWYQQTPGQGLQFLFEYFSETQRNKGNFPGRFSGRQFSNSRSEMNVSTLELGDSALYLCASSFRTGSTDTQYFGPGTRLTVL.

The sample holds one count of this clone. The V and J genes are TRBV5-6 and TRBJ2-7; weak D call: TRBD1 (6 bases). V lost 5 bases and J 5 bases, leaving 11 bases between the germline ends. The CDR3 is 12 residues long. From germline, CDR1 is SGHDT and CDR2 YYEEEE. The CDR3: CASSLQGNEQYF. Written as DNA, the CDR3 is TGTGCCAGCAGTTTACAGGGAAACGAGCAGTACTTC.

V is TRBV19 and J is TRBJ1-3; 7 bases agree with TRBD1. The CDR3 has 14 residues. With V trimmed by 8 bases and J by 4 bases, 8 bases remained unmatched. CDR1 is LNHDA and CDR2 is SQIVND in the germline V gene (reference sequence). The chain's CDR3 is CASDAGTAGNTIYF. The CDR3 region has the DNA TGTGCCAGTGACGCCGGGACAGCGGGAAACACCATATATTTT.

This clone was seen more than once but under ten times. The chain recombines TRBV23-1 with TRBJ1-2; no firm D call. TRBV23-1 is flagged as an ORF with uncertain function. Trimming took off 7 bases at V and 4 bases at J, with 13 bases between the two ends. This CDR3 has 13 residues. The CDR3 loop reads CASTSRGCYGYTF. The DNA of the CDR3 is TGCGCCAGCACCAGCCGGGGTTGCTATGGCTACACCTTC.

V is TRBV2 and J is TRBJ1-6; a possible D gene is TRBD1 (5 bases). V gave up 8 bases and J gave up 2 bases, with 19 bases separating them. Germline V gene sequence: CDR1 SNHLY, CDR2 FYNNEI. The CDR3 contains 17 residues. The CDR3 loop reads CASLREGPSPYNSPLHF. The CDR3 DNA reads as TGTGCCAGCTTACGGGAGGGACCCAGTCCCTATAATTCACCCCTCCACTTT.

The V call is TRBV20-1, the J call TRBJ1-1; D gene ambiguous. Trimming took 8 bases from V and 2 from J, leaving 3 bases between them. This CDR3 region has 9 residues. Germline values: CDR1 DFQATT, CDR2 SNEGSKA (reference sequence). CDR3 sequence: CSPNTEAFF. The CDR3 DNA is TGCAGTCCTAACACTGAAGCTTTCTTT.

This clone was counted a single time. V and J are TRBV19 and TRBJ1-2; 8 bases agree with TRBD1. Germline-derived CDR1 and CDR2 are LNHDA and SQIVND (reference sequence). The CDR3 length is 13 residues. V was clipped by 8 bases and J by 4 bases; unmatched bases: 6. The CDR3 DNA reads TGTGCCAGTGGAGACAGGGGTCCCTATGGCTACACCTTC. It specifies CASGDRGPYGYTF.

This clone has just one count. The rearrangement links TRBV5-4 to TRBJ1-3; unclear D gene. V lost 6 bases and J 0 bases, leaving 4 bases between the germline ends. Per germline, CDR1 SGHNT and CDR2 YYREEE (reference sequence). The CDR3 is made up of 12 amino acids. CDR3 coding DNA: TGTGCCAGCATAGACTCTGGAAACACCATATATTTT. Protein product: CASIDSGNTIYF.

The chain employs TRBV5-4 and TRBJ2-3; D remains unclear. Per germline, CDR1 SGHNT and CDR2 YYREEE (reference sequence). CDR3 length: 15 residues. V was cut by 3 bases and J by 4 bases, with 15 bases left in between. Written as DNA, the CDR3 is TGTGCCAGCAGCTCCTCCGGCGGTTTCCCAGATACGCAGTATTTT. Translated, it gives CASSSSGGFPDTQYF.

In nucleotides, the CDR3 is TGTGCCAGCAGTTACCGCGGGGCGGGGGGCACTGAAGCTTTCTTT. It yields the protein CASSYRGAGGTEAFF. This chain uses TRBV6-9 with TRBJ1-1; D is possibly TRBD1 (5 bases). Germline loops: CDR1 MNHGY, CDR2 SVAAGI. This CDR3 is built from 15 residues. V gave up 3 bases and J gave up 4 bases, with 15 bases separating them.